This is a list of T cell receptor beta chains from one sample in a study of blood T cell repertoires in COVID-19. Assay used: immunoSEQ multiplex PCR; TCRdb lists only in-frame clones, some missing. The table lists more than 150,000 clones, roughly 94% of them singletons. The sequenced sample consisted of peripheral blood. Every receptor here comes from a man in his thirties or forties with COVID-19, enrolled during active disease. CDR3s include the opening cysteine and the closing phenylalanine or tryptophan. D genes are given only for firm matches. Clone size is not always given. Where it is, it says once, few, many or a class for expanded clones.

>TRBV19|-|TRBJ2-3|-
CASSPSGTDTQYF
TGTGCCAGTAGCCCATCCGGTACAGATACGCAGTATTTT
>TRBV4-2|TRBD2|TRBJ2-7|-
CASSQGPLELAGYEQYF
TGTGCCAGCAGCCAAGGGCCCCTCGAACTAGCGGGCTACGAGCAGTACTTC
>TRBV7-3|-|TRBJ1-6|-
CASSRSSGSGSPLHF
TGTGCCAGCAGCCGTAGCTCTGGAAGTGGGTCACCCCTCCACTTT
>TRBV18|-|TRBJ2-2|-
CASSPGHREGTGELFF
TGTGCCAGCTCACCAGGCCACAGGGAGGGGACCGGGGAGCTGTTTTTT
>TRBV14|TRBD1|TRBJ1-1|-
CASSQGRTGSTEAFF
TGTGCCAGCAGCCAGGGAAGGACAGGGAGCACTGAAGCTTTCTTT
>TRBV6-5|TRBD1|TRBJ2-7|once
CASTKDRASNEQYF
TGTGCCAGCACAAAGGACAGGGCTTCCAACGAGCAGTACTTC
>TRBV9|TRBD2|TRBJ2-1|-
CASSAGTSADEQFF
TGTGCCAGCAGCGCCGGGACTAGTGCGGATGAGCAGTTCTTC
>TRBV5-1|-|TRBJ1-2|-
CASSLGPRAGNYGYTF
TGCGCCAGCAGCTTGGGCCCCAGGGCGGGAAACTATGGCTACACCTTC
>TRBV10-1|-|TRBJ1-1|-
CASSESQGGMNTEAFF
TGCGCCAGCAGTGAGTCACAGGGAGGGATGAACACTGAAGCTTTCTTT
>TRBV19|-|TRBJ2-3|-
CASSERGVAQYF
TGTGCCAGTAGTGAACGGGGAGTTGCGCAGTATTTT
>TRBV25-1|TRBD2|TRBJ2-5|-
CASSVGTSSVETQYF
TGTGCCAGCAGTGTAGGGACTAGTAGTGTAGAGACCCAGTACTTC
>TRBV7-9|TRBD1|TRBJ1-6|-
CASSSMDRESPLHF
TGTGCCAGCAGCTCAATGGACAGGGAATCACCCCTCCACTTT
>TRBV9|-|TRBJ1-4|-
CASSGRTESEKLFF
TGTGCCAGCAGCGGACGGACAGAGAGCGAAAAACTGTTTTTT
>TRBV24-1|-|TRBJ1-1|-
CATSSDHRDAFF
TGTGCCACCAGTTCCGATCACAGGGATGCTTTCTTT
>TRBV6-2/TRBV6-3|-|TRBJ1-5|-
CASSHASRGYGNQPQHF
TGTGCCAGCAGTCACGCCAGTCGAGGTTACGGCAATCAGCCCCAGCATTTT
>TRBV5-1|-|TRBJ2-3|few
CASSLGRGDTQYF
TGCGCCAGCAGCTTGGGTAGAGGAGATACGCAGTATTTT
>TRBV25-1|TRBD1|TRBJ1-2|-
CASGSQGDLYGYTF
TGTGCCAGCGGTAGTCAGGGGGACCTCTATGGCTACACCTTC
>TRBV3-1/TRBV3-2|TRBD1|TRBJ1-2|-
CASSLGQGYGYTF
TGTGCCAGCAGCCTCGGACAGGGCTATGGCTACACCTTC
>TRBV6-1|-|TRBJ2-1|-
CASSGAGDRSDEQFF
TGTGCCAGCAGTGGAGCGGGGGACAGGTCGGATGAGCAGTTCTTC
>TRBV6-1|-|TRBJ1-6|-
CASSERTENNSPLHF
TGTGCCAGCAGTGAAAGGACTGAGAATAATTCACCCCTCCACTTT
>TRBV2|TRBD2|TRBJ2-1|-
CASSGGTSGYNEQFF
TGTGCCAGCAGTGGCGGGACTAGCGGCTACAATGAGCAGTTCTTC
>TRBV2|-|TRBJ1-1|-
CASSREGGTEAFF
TGTGCCAGCAGCAGGGAGGGCGGCACTGAAGCTTTCTTT
>TRBV5-6|TRBD2|TRBJ2-1|-
CASSPGRAGGFYNEQFF
TGTGCCAGCAGCCCCGGTCGGGCGGGGGGCTTTTACAATGAGCAGTTCTTC
>TRBV9|-|TRBJ1-6|-
CASSVALPSDNSPLHF
TGTGCCAGCAGCGTAGCGCTCCCAAGCGATAATTCACCCCTCCACTTT
>TRBV24-1|TRBD1|TRBJ2-5|-
CATSEGTGIQETQYF
TGTGCCACCAGTGAGGGGACAGGTATCCAAGAGACCCAGTACTTC
>TRBV5-1|-|TRBJ2-2|few
CASSLFSWPGELFF
TGCGCCAGCAGCTTGTTCTCATGGCCCGGGGAGCTGTTTTTT
>TRBV7-7|-|TRBJ2-2|-
CASSSGGGVNTGELFF
TGTGCCAGCAGCTCCGGCGGCGGGGTGAACACCGGGGAGCTGTTTTTT
>TRBV30|-|TRBJ2-7|once
CAGTSSPAYEQYF
TGTGCCGGCACCTCTAGCCCTGCCTACGAGCAGTACTTC
>TRBV4-1|-|TRBJ1-6|-
CASSQDHAGGHRSYNSPLHF
TGCGCCAGCAGCCAAGATCATGCGGGGGGTCATAGGTCCTATAATTCACCCCTCCACTTT
>TRBV11-3|-|TRBJ1-3|-
CASQQGSGNTIYF
TGTGCCAGCCAACAGGGCTCTGGAAACACCATATATTTT
>TRBV5-1|-|TRBJ2-3|-
CASSRTILDSLSTDTQYF
TGCGCCAGCAGCCGTACTATCCTGGACAGTCTTAGCACAGATACGCAGTATTTT
>TRBV4-2|-|TRBJ1-4|-
CASSQEGGADEKLFF
TGTGCCAGCAGCCAAGAAGGTGGGGCAGATGAAAAACTGTTTTTT
>TRBV12-3/TRBV12-4|-|TRBJ2-7|-
CASSSFQGGEQYF
TGTGCCAGCAGTTCGTTCCAGGGAGGCGAGCAGTACTTC
>TRBV29-1|TRBD1|TRBJ2-1|-
CSVDRGLDNEQFF
TGCAGCGTTGATAGGGGGCTAGACAATGAGCAGTTCTTC
>TRBV3-1/TRBV3-2|-|TRBJ1-4|-
CASSQDLIGTWDEKLFF
TGTGCCAGCAGCCAAGACCTAATAGGGACATGGGACGAAAAACTGTTTTTT
>TRBV21-1|-|TRBJ2-6|-
CASSTRDRGLFSSGANVLTF
TGTGCCAGCAGCACCCGGGACAGGGGGCTTTTCAGCTCTGGGGCCAACGTCCTGACTTTC
>TRBV11-2|-|TRBJ1-6|-
CASSLGQVYNSPLHF
TGTGCCAGCAGCTTAGGACAGGTCTATAATTCACCCCTCCACTTT
>TRBV7-9|TRBD2|TRBJ2-7|-
CASSYEAGLEQYF
TGTGCCAGCAGCTATGAAGCGGGGCTCGAGCAGTACTTC
>TRBV4-2|TRBD1|TRBJ1-1|-
CASTNPGGGLRAFF
TGTGCCAGCACCAACCCTGGAGGGGGCCTGAGGGCTTTCTTT
>TRBV27|TRBD1|TRBJ1-2|-
CASSSTGGNGYTF
TGTGCCAGCAGTTCCACAGGGGGCAATGGCTACACCTTC
>TRBV10-3|TRBD1|TRBJ2-1|once
CAIGQGEYNEQFF
TGTGCCATTGGACAGGGGGAATACAATGAGCAGTTCTTC
>TRBV4-1|TRBD1|TRBJ1-1|-
CASSRGDRGQKRNTEAFF
TGCGCCAGCAGCCGAGGTGACAGGGGGCAGAAGAGGAACACTGAAGCTTTCTTT
>TRBV9|TRBD2|TRBJ2-1|-
CASSALWGGNEQFF
TGTGCCAGCAGCGCCCTTTGGGGAGGGAATGAGCAGTTCTTC
>TRBV3-1/TRBV3-2|TRBD1|TRBJ1-2|-
CASSQDPQGALGYTF
TGTGCCAGCAGCCAAGATCCACAGGGGGCTCTCGGCTACACCTTC
>TRBV4-1|TRBD1|TRBJ1-5|-
CASSQTGGAYQPQHF
TGCGCCAGCAGCCAAACAGGGGGCGCGTACCAGCCCCAGCATTTT
>TRBV7-3|TRBD2|TRBJ2-5|-
CASSLTGRGAPSETQYF
TGTGCCAGCAGCTTAACGGGGCGGGGGGCCCCATCGGAGACCCAGTACTTC
>TRBV24-1|TRBD1|TRBJ1-1|-
CATTAAIDRGRLLTEAFF
TGTGCCACCACCGCCGCGATCGACAGGGGGCGCTTATTAACTGAAGCTTTCTTT
>TRBV20-1|-|TRBJ1-3|-
CSASRRGSGNTIYF
TGCAGTGCTAGTAGAAGGGGCTCTGGAAACACCATATATTTT
>TRBV10-3|-|TRBJ2-1|many
CAIQGHEGTLQFF
TGTGCCATCCAGGGACACGAGGGGACGCTGCAGTTCTTC
>TRBV4-1|TRBD1|TRBJ1-1|-
CASSLSPGGSTEAFF
TGCGCCAGCAGCCTGTCCCCAGGGGGAAGCACTGAAGCTTTCTTT